This is a list of T cell receptor beta chains from one sample in a study of Ad26.COV2.S vaccination and SARS-CoV-2 variants. Measured with immunoSEQ multiplex PCR; TCRdb has only the in-frame clones, and not every one. The sample has more than 250,000 clones; roughly 86% are singletons. The sample consisted of peripheral blood, taken in a trial of Ad26.COV2.S vaccine versus placebo. These receptors originate from a person between 18 and 59 years old who received the Ad26.COV2.S COVID-19 vaccine or a placebo. CDR3s leave out the opening cysteine and the closing phenylalanine or tryptophan. Clone size, where shown, is once, few, many, or a class for clones that have expanded.

TRBV5-1	few	TRBJ2-7	ASSSGQGTVEQY
TRBV14	.	TRBJ2-1	ASSQDSRGFISYNEQF
TRBV3-1/TRBV3-2	.	TRBJ2-4	ASSQQRGGRYIQY
TRBV6-5	once	TRBJ2-2	ASTPGRLNTGELF
TRBV12-5	.	TRBJ2-7	ASGLGRPLFEQY
TRBV6-5	.	TRBJ2-7	ASSYGTGGFYEQY
TRBV27	once	TRBJ1-2	ASRFREGNYGYT
TRBV6-2/TRBV6-3	.	TRBJ2-7	ASSYSLRTGYEQY
TRBV10-3	once	TRBJ1-1	AISQPGQGNTEAF
TRBV11-1	.	TRBJ1-2	ASSQEDYGYT
TRBV9	.	TRBJ2-7	ASSPRTSGTIEQY
TRBV6-5	.	TRBJ1-1	ASSRGQNTEAF
TRBV7-2	.	TRBJ2-3	ASRQGNSDTQY
TRBV12-5	.	TRBJ1-5	ASGLAPQH
TRBV5-6	.	TRBJ2-6	ASSFFSGGPASGANVLT
TRBV18	few	TRBJ1-2	ASSLSGTGGNYGYT
TRBV5-1	.	TRBJ1-2	ASSLAMDRADYGYT
TRBV28	.	TRBJ1-6	ASSSPIQGASNSPLH
TRBV5-6	.	TRBJ1-4	ASSWGTGSEKLF
TRBV5-1	.	TRBJ1-1	ASSLWGGFTEAF
TRBV30	.	TRBJ2-3	AWSVRAAYSDTQY
TRBV18	.	TRBJ1-3	ASSPRTAISGNTIY
TRBV19	.	TRBJ2-5	ASSVAGTSEETQY
TRBV6-5	.	TRBJ1-4	ASKPGRNSEKLF
TRBV2	.	TRBJ2-3	ASSPGLAGVDTQY
TRBV9	.	TRBJ2-1	ASSVVAGLYNEQF
TRBV27	.	TRBJ2-5	ASGDVGGGYQETQY
TRBV7-9	.	TRBJ2-2	ASSLGGNTGELF
TRBV2	.	TRBJ1-6	ASTGQGESPLH
TRBV12-3/TRBV12-4	.	TRBJ1-1	ASSLWQREAF
TRBV3-1/TRBV3-2	.	TRBJ1-5	ASSHGGNQPQH
TRBV24-1	.	TRBJ1-5	ATSDPWTGEVGGNQPQH
TRBV6-5	.	TRBJ2-1	ASSGPRGINNEQF
TRBV4-1	.	TRBJ1-5	ASSQWDRYNNQPQH
TRBV7-6	.	TRBJ1-3	ASSPGIRNTIY
TRBV7-2	once	TRBJ2-3	ATGAASTDTQY
TRBV4-1	.	TRBJ2-7	ASSQGFPGSSYEQY
TRBV7-9	.	TRBJ2-3	ASSLEAGGTDTQY
TRBV5-1	.	TRBJ2-3	ASSTGLAGATDTQY
TRBV29-1	.	TRBJ1-2	SVEAGWNYGYT
TRBV6-1	few	TRBJ1-2	ASSEVPGGANYGYT
TRBV28	.	TRBJ1-6	ASSLTGTNSPLH
TRBV11-2	once	TRBJ1-1	ASSFLQANTEAF
TRBV19	.	TRBJ2-3	ATQERGATDTQY
TRBV10-3	.	TRBJ1-2	AISEDRGLRGYT
TRBV12-3/TRBV12-4	.	TRBJ1-4	ATRRGNNEKLF
TRBV11-2	.	TRBJ1-6	ASSLWDQNSPLH
TRBV10-3	.	TRBJ1-6	AINQGQNSPLH
TRBV20-1	.	TRBJ1-2	SASGVGGESYGYT
TRBV30	.	TRBJ2-7	ALSGGDREQY
TRBV3-1/TRBV3-2	.	TRBJ1-1	ASSQDQANTEAF
TRBV9	.	TRBJ2-2	ASSLTRTGELF
TRBV5-1	.	TRBJ2-7	ASSAVPGGSYEQY
TRBV5-1	.	TRBJ2-1	ASSLARDRRLDEQF
TRBV27	once	TRBJ1-5	ASRTGSGGNQPQH